Listed below are T cell receptor beta chains from one sample, sequenced in a study of patients and donors after allogeneic stem cell transplantation. MiXCR, run by TCRdb on the RT-PCR reads, gives a single entry per CDR3 protein. The data contain 410,000 or so distinct CDR3 sequences, 16% of them seen just once; the ten biggest clones take up roughly 7%. The sample taken for sequencing was blood, either unsorted or a sorted T cell fraction (not recorded which). The receptors were gathered from a human donor who was either an allogeneic HSCT recipient or a stem cell or donor lymphocyte infusion donor (not recorded which). It is not recorded whose cells these are; they may come from a transplant donor. Both conserved end residues are part of each CDR3. A D gene is named only where the DNA matches it firmly. Only some rows state a clone size, as once, few, many or a class for expanded clones.

DNA,CDR3,J,D,size,V
TGTGCCAGCAGTTCCCGGGGACAGGGGGCTCCCGCGAACACCGGGGAGCTGTTTTTT,CASSSRGQGAPANTGELFF,TRBJ2-2,TRBD1,NA,TRBV6-5
TGCAGTGCACCTTGGACAGGGGAAGGCTACACCTTC,CSAPWTGEGYTF,TRBJ1-2,TRBD1,NA,TRBV20-1
TGTGCCAGCACCCAGAAGTCGGGAGGGCGGACCTACGAGCAGTACTTC,CASTQKSGGRTYEQYF,TRBJ2-7,TRBD2,NA,TRBV6-1
TGTGCCAGCTCCCCCGGCTTAGTAGGCACAAGACTGTTTTTT,CASSPGLVGTRLFF,TRBJ1-4,NA,NA,TRBV18
TGTGCCAGCAGCGCCCGTAACAGGGTACCCTATGGCTACACCTTC,CASSARNRVPYGYTF,TRBJ1-2,NA,few,TRBV9
TGTGCCAGTAGTATCGGGAACGACAATGAGCAGTTCTTC,CASSIGNDNEQFF,TRBJ2-1,NA,NA,TRBV19
TGTGCCAGCAGTTCGGACAGGGGATATGAGCAGTTCTTC,CASSSDRGYEQFF,TRBJ2-1,TRBD1,NA,TRBV12-3/TRBV12-4
TGCAGCGTTGAGGGACAGGGGCCATCAGAGACCCAGTACTTC,CSVEGQGPSETQYF,TRBJ2-5,TRBD1,few,TRBV29-1
TGTGCCGTAGGGACTAGCGGGGCCTACGAGCAGTACTTC,CAVGTSGAYEQYF,TRBJ2-7,TRBD2,NA,TRBV10-3
TGCAGTGCCGCACCCGACAGCAACACTGAAGCTTTCTTT,CSAAPDSNTEAFF,TRBJ1-1,NA,few,TRBV20-1
TGTGCCAGCAGCGAACAGGCGAGAGGAACTGAAGCTTTCTTT,CASSEQARGTEAFF,TRBJ1-1,NA,NA,TRBV7-3
TGTGCCACCAGGGGACTAGCGGGAGAGTACAATGAGCAGTTCTTC,CATRGLAGEYNEQFF,TRBJ2-1,TRBD2,NA,TRBV24-1
TGTGCCAGCAGAGACGTTGGCTACACCTTC,CASRDVGYTF,TRBJ1-2,NA,few,TRBV6-6
TGTGCCAGTAGTACACAGGGGGCAAAGGGCTACACCTTC,CASSTQGAKGYTF,TRBJ1-2,TRBD1,few,TRBV19
TGTGCCAGCAGTTCGGGACAGGGGGCTTTTCAGCCCCAGCATTTT,CASSSGQGAFQPQHF,TRBJ1-5,TRBD1,few,TRBV12-3/TRBV12-4
TGCGCCAGCAGCCCCAGGACAGGCGGAGGAAACACCATATATTTT,CASSPRTGGGNTIYF,TRBJ1-3,TRBD1,few,TRBV5-1
TGTGCCAGCAGTGAAGCGGTGTCTCTGTGGGGGGAGCTGTTTTTT,CASSEAVSLWGELFF,TRBJ2-2,NA,NA,TRBV2
TGCGCCAGCAGCTGGGGACTAGCGGGAGTAGAGACCCAGTACTTC,CASSWGLAGVETQYF,TRBJ2-5,TRBD2,many,TRBV5-1
TGTGCCAGCAGGCGAGGGGTTGGGTACGAGCAGTACTTC,CASRRGVGYEQYF,TRBJ2-7,NA,NA,TRBV2
TGTGCCAGCACCAGGCGGGACAGGAGGGAGACCCAGTACTTC,CASTRRDRRETQYF,TRBJ2-5,TRBD1,few,TRBV5-4
TGCAGTGCCATAAACAGGGGGAAGGCTGAAGCTTTCTTT,CSAINRGKAEAFF,TRBJ1-1,TRBD1,many,TRBV20-1
TGCAGTGCTAGAGATCACGCCGAGGCAGTCTACGAGCAGTACTTC,CSARDHAEAVYEQYF,TRBJ2-7,NA,NA,TRBV20-1
TGTGCCAGCACCCTAGCGGGGGACAGCTATGGCTACACCTTC,CASTLAGDSYGYTF,TRBJ1-2,TRBD1,NA,TRBV12-3/TRBV12-4
TGTGCCAGCAGCCAAGATCTTGTAGGGGGGAAGTCCGGGGAGCTGTTTTTT,CASSQDLVGGKSGELFF,TRBJ2-2,NA,few,TRBV4-2
TGCAGCGTTTCCCCCCGGGCTAGCGGGGCACATAGGCAGTTCTTC,CSVSPRASGAHRQFF,TRBJ2-1,TRBD2,many,TRBV29-1
TGTGCCAGCAGTCCTTCCCCCGGGACAGTCGGGACCGGGGAGCTGTTTTTT,CASSPSPGTVGTGELFF,TRBJ2-2,TRBD1,NA,TRBV2
TGTGCCAGCAGCCAAGATATGAGGACGGGGTATGGCTACACCTTC,CASSQDMRTGYGYTF,TRBJ1-2,NA,few,TRBV14
TGCAGTGCTAGAGTGCCAGGCACAGATACGCAGTATTTT,CSARVPGTDTQYF,TRBJ2-3,NA,many,TRBV20-1
TGCAGTGCTAGAGAGGGGGCCTCTGGAAACACCATATATTTT,CSAREGASGNTIYF,TRBJ1-3,NA,NA,TRBV20-1
TGCGCCAGCAGCCAAGCGGTAGCGGTAGGCGAGCAGTACTTC,CASSQAVAVGEQYF,TRBJ2-7,NA,NA,TRBV4-1
TGTGCCAGCGGCTTAAGGGAGACCGGGGAGCTGTTTTTT,CASGLRETGELFF,TRBJ2-2,NA,few,TRBV2
TGCGCCAGCAGAAGGGATTCGGACTATGGCTACACCTTC,CASRRDSDYGYTF,TRBJ1-2,NA,NA,TRBV5-1
TGCGCCAGCAGCCAGGGGACTAGCTTGTATGAGCAGTTCTTC,CASSQGTSLYEQFF,TRBJ2-1,TRBD2,few,TRBV5-1
TGTGCCAGCAGCGTAGAGGAGCGGGGGGCCTACAATGAGCAGTTCTTC,CASSVEERGAYNEQFF,TRBJ2-1,TRBD2,NA,TRBV9
TGTGCCAGCAGTCCCCGAATCGACAGGGCTGGTGAAGCTTTCTTT,CASSPRIDRAGEAFF,TRBJ1-1,TRBD1,NA,TRBV7-2
TGTGCCAGCAGTTCCGGACCACAGGACCAAGAGACCCAGTACTTC,CASSSGPQDQETQYF,TRBJ2-5,NA,NA,TRBV12-3/TRBV12-4
TGTGCCAGTAGTTATACGGAGTTCGTTGGCTACACCTTC,CASSYTEFVGYTF,TRBJ1-2,NA,NA,TRBV19
TGCAGTGCGAACCCAGGGACAGGGGGAAACGAGCAGTACTTC,CSANPGTGGNEQYF,TRBJ2-7,TRBD1,few,TRBV20-1
TGCAGTGCTAGAGACAACCGGGACTTAAGCTCCTACGAGCAGTACTTC,CSARDNRDLSSYEQYF,TRBJ2-7,NA,NA,TRBV20-1
TGTGCCAGCAGCCCAGGCCAGGGGACAGCCCTCTACGAGCAGTACTTC,CASSPGQGTALYEQYF,TRBJ2-7,TRBD1,many,TRBV7-2
TGCGCCAGCAGGCCGGCAAGCTCCTACAATGAGCAGTTCTTC,CASRPASSYNEQFF,TRBJ2-1,NA,few,TRBV5-1
TGTGCCAGCAGCCTTGCGACTAGCGGGGAAACTCAAGAGACCCAGTACTTC,CASSLATSGETQETQYF,TRBJ2-5,TRBD2,NA,TRBV3-1
TGCAGTGCTAGAGTTAAGGGAGGAGGATATGGCTACACCTTC,CSARVKGGGYGYTF,TRBJ1-2,NA,few,TRBV20-1
TGTGCCTGGAGTCACAACACCTATGGCTACACCTTC,CAWSHNTYGYTF,TRBJ1-2,NA,NA,TRBV30
TGTGCCAGTAATTTCCTGGGACAGACTAGCACAGATACGCAGTATTTT,CASNFLGQTSTDTQYF,TRBJ2-3,TRBD1,NA,TRBV19
TGCGCCAGCAGCTTGCGAAGCGGGGGGCAGTTCGCGAACACCGGGGAGCTGTTTTTT,CASSLRSGGQFANTGELFF,TRBJ2-2,TRBD2,many,TRBV5-1
TGCGCCAGCAGCCTTCGTAGGGGGGGACAACAAAACATTCAGTACTTC,CASSLRRGGQQNIQYF,TRBJ2-4,NA,few,TRBV4-1
TGTGCCAGCAGCCAGACCTTGAGCTCCTACAATGAGCAGTTCTTC,CASSQTLSSYNEQFF,TRBJ2-1,NA,NA,TRBV14
TGCAGCGCCTCTTACGGGACCTCCTCCTACGAGCAGTACTTC,CSASYGTSSYEQYF,TRBJ2-7,NA,few,TRBV29-1
TGTGCTAGCGCGGCTGAAACCGGGGAGCTGTTTTTT,CASAAETGELFF,TRBJ2-2,NA,few,TRBV7-7
TGTGCCAGCAGTTTATTGGGCCTTGGCTATGGCTACACCTTC,CASSLLGLGYGYTF,TRBJ1-2,NA,NA,TRBV27
TGTGCCAGCAGCCAAGTGGGACAGAACTATGGCTACACCTTC,CASSQVGQNYGYTF,TRBJ1-2,TRBD1,few,TRBV3-1
TGTGCCAGCAACGGGACTACCAACACCGGGGAGCTGTTTTTT,CASNGTTNTGELFF,TRBJ2-2,TRBD2,many,TRBV7-9
TGCAGTGCTAAAGGGGGACTAGCGGAGAGGAATGAGCAGTTCTTC,CSAKGGLAERNEQFF,TRBJ2-1,TRBD2,NA,TRBV20-1
TGTGCCAGCAGTTACGGGGTGAATGAGCAGTTCTTC,CASSYGVNEQFF,TRBJ2-1,NA,many,TRBV6-6